The 15 T cell receptor beta chains presented below share a single source sample, sequenced in a study of cytomegalovirus exposure and HLA in healthy donors. The PCR was carried out with 60 Vbeta primers and 13 Jbeta primers. TCRdb's table, derived via immunoSEQ multiplex PCR, lists solely in-frame clones and lacks some. The sample has 70,000 to 95,000 clones; 75% to 85% are singletons. What was sequenced was PBMCs. Receptor source: a man in his late teens or twenties in good health and CMV-seronegative.

V gene TRBV6-5 combines with J gene TRBJ2-3; 9 bases align to TRBD1. The CDR3 runs to 16 residues. Germline V gene sequence: CDR1 MNHEY, CDR2 SVGAGI. With V trimmed by 2 bases and J by 3 bases, 6 bases remained unmatched. CDR3 nucleotide sequence: TGTGCCAGCAGTTACGGACAGGGGAAAGGTACAGATACGCAGTATTTT. It is translated as CASSYGQGKGTDTQYF.

A few counts support this clone. The CDR3 spells CASRPSGQGATGELFF. In DNA, the CDR3 is TGTGCCAGCAGACCCTCGGGACAGGGAGCCACCGGGGAGCTGTTTTTT. This chain joins TRBV7-9 and TRBJ2-2, with 9 bases that match TRBD1. This CDR3 spans 16 amino acids. Germline values: CDR1 SEHNR, CDR2 FQNEAQ (reference sequence). The J segment lost 4 bases and the V segment lost 6 bases, leaving 9 bases of the junction unmatched.

The V gene is TRBV6-5, the J gene TRBJ1-2; possibly TRBD1 for D (6 bases). The germline CDR1 and CDR2 sequences are MNHEY and SVGAGI. The CDR3 runs 13 residues. The V end was cut by 2 bases, the J end by 8 bases, with 12 bases between. The DNA of the CDR3 is TGTGCCAGCAGTTACACAGGGTTGGAGGGCTACACCTTC. This encodes CASSYTGLEGYTF.

The chain employs TRBV19 and TRBJ2-1, with D possibly TRBD2 on 5 matching bases. V was cut by 3 bases and J by 10 bases, with 10 bases left in between. This CDR3 is built from 12 residues. Germline CDR1 LNHDA, CDR2 SQIVND (reference sequence). DNA of the CDR3: TGTGCCAGTAGTATCGGGGTAAGCGAGCAGTTCTTC. It yields the protein CASSIGVSEQFF. Drawing the rest from reference TRBV19 and TRBJ2-1, the complete variable domain is DGGITQSPKYLFRKEGQNVTLSCEQNLNHDAMYWYRQDPGQGLRLIYYSQIVNDFQKGDIAEGYSVSREKKESFPLTVTSAQKNPTAFYLCASSIGVSEQFFGPGTRLTVL.

This clone was found a few times. V usage is TRBV21-1 and J usage is TRBJ2-5; TRBD1 is taken as the D call from the table, unchecked against the DNA. TRBV21-1 is a known pseudogene. This CDR3 has 17 amino acids. CDR3 nucleotide sequence: TGTGCCAGCAGCCACCTTGGACAGGGAAGGGCCCAAGAGACCCAGTACTTC. It specifies CASSHLGQGRAQETQYF.

This chain links TRBV15 with TRBJ2-5, with unresolved D. The germline V and J ends were trimmed by 0 bases and 5 bases, with 19 bases remaining between them. Germline CDR1 reads LNHNV; CDR2 reads YYDKDF (reference sequence). The CDR3 sequence is 17 residues long. As DNA, the CDR3 is TGTGCCACCAGCAGAGATCCCGTTGGCGGATCAAGGGAGACCCAGTACTTC. This codes for CATSRDPVGGSRETQYF.

The V and J genes are TRBV7-2 and TRBJ2-4; 9 nucleotides match TRBD2. J gave up 2 bases and V 8 bases, and 4 bases lay outside the gene matches. The CDR3 runs to 14 residues. Germline loops: CDR1 SGHTA, CDR2 FQGNSA. CDR3 residues: CASSLAGPKNIQYF. The CDR3 DNA follows: TGTGCCAGCTCCCTAGCGGGGCCCAAAAACATTCAGTACTTC.

This clone was counted a few times. V usage is TRBV14 and J usage is TRBJ2-2, with TRBD1 matching over 12 bases. The CDR3 has 18 residues. In germline, CDR1 is SGHDN, CDR2 FVKESK. J gave up 6 bases and V 1 base, and 9 bases lay outside the gene matches. CDR3 in DNA: TGTGCCAGCAGCCAAGGGACCTGGGACAGGGGGCGTCCCGGGGAGCTGTTTTTT. It codes for CASSQGTWDRGRPGELFF.

The chain links TRBV7-2 to TRBJ1-4; 8 positions match TRBD1. Per germline, CDR1 SGHTA and CDR2 FQGNSA. The CDR3 is made up of 14 amino acids. J was trimmed by 5 bases and V by 5 bases; bases with no gene match: 4. Here the CDR3 reads CASSARDRNEKLFF. The CDR3 bases are TGTGCCAGCAGCGCTCGGGACAGGAATGAAAAACTGTTTTTT.

This clone appeared once. The chain couples TRBV4-1 to TRBJ1-3; 9 bases line up with TRBD1. CDR3 length equals 17 residues. The germline CDR1 and CDR2 sequences are MGHRA and YSYEKL. J lost 0 bases, V lost 2 bases, and 5 bases had no gene match. The CDR3 reads CASSQYPDRGSGNTIYF. In DNA, the CDR3 is TGCGCCAGCAGCCAATATCCGGACAGGGGCTCTGGAAACACCATATATTTT.

This clone was seen more than once but under ten times. The rearrangement uses TRBV10-3 and TRBJ1-2; D is ambiguous. Looked up from germline, CDR1 is ENHRY and CDR2 is SYGVKD. The germline V and J ends were trimmed by 4 bases and 2 bases, with 8 bases remaining between them. The CDR3 is made up of 13 amino acids. CDR3 amino acids: CAISAEGNYGYTF. The CDR3 DNA reads as TGTGCCATCAGTGCGGAGGGAAACTATGGCTACACCTTC.

In DNA, the CDR3 is TGTGCCAGCAGTGAAGTCCTGGACAGGGCTTATGGCTACACCTTC. As protein: CASSEVLDRAYGYTF. This chain uses TRBV6-1 with TRBJ1-2; 8 positions agree with TRBD1. V lost 1 base to trimming and J lost 5 bases; unmatched junction nucleotides: 6. Germline-derived CDR1 and CDR2 are MNHNS and SASEGT. This CDR3 is built from 15 residues.

The chain couples TRBV6-1 to TRBJ1-1; possible D gene TRBD1, 5 bases. The V end lost 3 bases, the J end lost 14 bases, and 13 bases lay between the germline ends. CDR3 size: 11 residues. Germline lookup yields CDR1 MNHNS and CDR2 SASEGT. CDR3 residues: CASSERNQGFF. The CDR3, as DNA: TGTGCCAGCAGTGAGCGGAATCAGGGCTTCTTT.

As DNA, the CDR3 is TGTGCCAGTTTAATTTCCGGGACAGGATTTAATCAGCCCCAGCATTTT. Translating it yields CASLISGTGFNQPQHF. The J gene is TRBJ1-5, the V gene TRBV28; 8 bases fit TRBD1. CDR1 is MDHEN and CDR2 is SYDVKM in the germline V gene. V lost 9 bases and J lost 4; bases outside the gene matches: 14. The CDR3 runs to 16 residues.

J is TRBJ1-3 and V is TRBV19; a weak D match, TRBD1 (5 bases). V was clipped by 3 bases and J by 2 bases, with 14 bases between them. Germline CDR1 LNHDA, CDR2 SQIVND (reference sequence). The CDR3 has 16 residues. CDR3 in DNA: TGTGCCAGTAGTATGCTGAAGGGGCCGGCTGGAAACACCATATATTTT. It encodes CASSMLKGPAGNTIYF.